This record covers a single TCR beta chain. This clonotype came up a few times. What antigen it recognizes has not been identified. The record has no base qualities; no much larger clone is one base away. V is pruned by 5 bases and J by 7 bases, leaving 11 bases of the junction without a gene match. Including the terminal cysteine and phenylalanine, the CDR3 comprises 16 residues. The retained sequence is limited to the CDR3, 48 bases, with the frame set at the first base. This sample is drawn from a study of blood T cells in healthy people across ages (dated by TCRdb to the mid-2010s). About the full investigation: In model experiments, template switching captured roughly one uniquely barcoded TCR beta cDNA molecule for every two T cells. Age-related changes in TCR beta repertoire diversity were measured in the study by deep sequencing normalized with unique cDNA molecular identifiers. Donors were grouped into four age groups: young (average approximately 15 years), middle-aged (39), aged (around 60) and long-lived (roughly 80). To avoid experimental bias, donors of different ages were distributed randomly across sequencing lanes. The study analyzed two additional independent replicas of 1 million unique cDNA reads from the same blood draw for two donors, one aged 18 to 30 and one aged 80 or older.

Systemically healthy Caucasian individuals from Russia, over 30 in total and aged roughly 6 to 100 years, were included as donors. Approximately 9.3 milliliters of peripheral blood were drawn from each donor into EDTA-treated Vacutainer tubes. PBMCs were isolated by Ficoll-Paque density-gradient centrifugation, with at least 6 million obtained per sample. Total RNA, at least 6 micrograms per sample, was extracted from PBMCs with Trizol reagent. For every donor, an aliquot of PBMCs went through flow cytometry to measure the percentages of naive CD45RAhigh/CD27high T cells. The library was obtained by 5' RACE. These reads were obtained on an Illumina HiSeq 2500. A second roughly 6 to 11 cycle PCR used a sample-barcoded 5' primer and a J-beta primer mix. A unique molecular identifier was introduced onto each TCR beta cDNA molecule by a template-switch 5' adaptor carrying 12 random nucleotides. Each sample yielded at least 3 million CDR3-containing paired-end reads. All of the RNA was converted into first-strand cDNA using the Mint cDNA synthesis kit, with a TRBC-specific oligonucleotide serving as the primer. Following uracil-DNA glycosylase treatment, all cDNA underwent a first 18-cycle PCR with the universal primers M1SS and BC2_uni_R. Per the authors' processing: Each sample was normalized by randomly selecting 1 million high-quality reads, each carrying a distinct molecular identifier. Reads sharing molecular identifiers were discarded rather than binned into consensus sequences. MiTCR, with a Q25 quality threshold and the strictest error-elimination algorithm, was used for CDR3 identification, clonotype clustering and error correction. A nonparametric unseen species model using Euler transformation provided a lower-bound estimate of total TCR beta diversity. The public reads were reprocessed in TCRdb via fastp at Q25 and MiXCR, keeping in-frame beta chains. All rows with the same CDR3 protein become a single entry with the most common DNA and genes. TCRdb's processing, not the authors', yielded these V and J calls. The sample data list over a million distinct CDR3 sequences, and around two fifths of these were observed just once. Jointly, the top ten make up 7% to 9.5% of the sample.

Study-wide findings and limitations: Total diversity estimates from one million sequenced T cells were considered lower bounds and underestimates. As age increased, observed TCR beta diversity per million T cells dropped in a roughly linear way, and a significant reduction was already evident by age 40. The CMV infection status of donors was not known, potentially confounding age-related changes in expanded clonotypes. The percentage of naive T cells measured by flow cytometry correlated strongly with observed TCR beta diversity. Conclusive comparison of naive and antigen-experienced compartments was prevented by the profiling of bulk unsorted PBMCs. The long-lived group showed more naive CD4+ T cells, fewer expanded clones and increased TCR diversity than the aged group, suggesting age selection.

Sequences were obtained from blood. The TCR was taken from a woman between 18 and 29 years old in good health. The sequence joins TRBV12-3 or TRBV12-4 to TRBJ2-3, with TRBD2 matching 11 junction bases. The CDR3 protein is CASSGGTSGLLHTQYF. The DNA reads TGTGCCAGCAGTGGGGGGACTAGCGGCCTCCTCCATACGCAGTATTTT.